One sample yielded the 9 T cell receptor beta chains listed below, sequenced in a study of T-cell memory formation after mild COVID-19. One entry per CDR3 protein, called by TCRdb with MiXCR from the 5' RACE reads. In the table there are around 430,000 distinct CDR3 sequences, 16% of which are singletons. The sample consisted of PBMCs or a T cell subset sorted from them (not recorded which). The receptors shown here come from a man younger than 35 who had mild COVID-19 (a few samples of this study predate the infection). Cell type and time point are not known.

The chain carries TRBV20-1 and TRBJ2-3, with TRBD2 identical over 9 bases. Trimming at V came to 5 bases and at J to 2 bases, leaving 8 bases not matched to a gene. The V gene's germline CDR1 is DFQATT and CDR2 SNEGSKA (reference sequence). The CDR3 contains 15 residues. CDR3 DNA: TGCAGTGCTCCCCAAAAGCGGGGGGCCACAGATACGCAGTATTTT. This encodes CSAPQKRGATDTQYF.

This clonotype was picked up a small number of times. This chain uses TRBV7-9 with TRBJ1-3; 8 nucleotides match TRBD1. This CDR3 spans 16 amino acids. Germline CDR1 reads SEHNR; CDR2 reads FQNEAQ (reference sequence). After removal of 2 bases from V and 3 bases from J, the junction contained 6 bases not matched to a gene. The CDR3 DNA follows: TGTGCCAGCAGCTTATCCGACAGGGGACTTGGAAACACCATATATTTT. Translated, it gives CASSLSDRGLGNTIYF.

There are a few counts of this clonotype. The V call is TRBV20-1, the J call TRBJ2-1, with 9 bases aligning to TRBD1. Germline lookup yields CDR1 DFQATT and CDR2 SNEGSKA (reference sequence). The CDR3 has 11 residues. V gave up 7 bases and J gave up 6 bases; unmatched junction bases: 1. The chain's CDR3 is CSGTGANEQFF. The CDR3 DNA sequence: TGCAGTGGGACAGGGGCCAATGAGCAGTTCTTC.

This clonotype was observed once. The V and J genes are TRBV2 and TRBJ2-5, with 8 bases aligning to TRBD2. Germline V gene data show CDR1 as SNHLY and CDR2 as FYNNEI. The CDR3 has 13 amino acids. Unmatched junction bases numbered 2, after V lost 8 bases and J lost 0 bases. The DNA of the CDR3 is TGTGCCAGCGCGGGACTAGACCAAGAGACCCAGTACTTC. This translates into CASAGLDQETQYF.

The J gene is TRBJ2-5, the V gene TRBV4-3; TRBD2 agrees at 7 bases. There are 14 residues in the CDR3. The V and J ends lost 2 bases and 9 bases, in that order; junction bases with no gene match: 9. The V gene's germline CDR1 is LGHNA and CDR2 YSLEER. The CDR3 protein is CASSQSSGARAQYF. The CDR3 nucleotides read TGCGCCAGCAGCCAATCAAGCGGGGCTCGGGCCCAGTACTTC.

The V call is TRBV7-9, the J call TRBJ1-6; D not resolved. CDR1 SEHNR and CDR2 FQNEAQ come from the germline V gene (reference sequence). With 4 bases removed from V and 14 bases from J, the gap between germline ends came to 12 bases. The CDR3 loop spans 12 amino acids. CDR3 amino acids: CASSSDRRALHF. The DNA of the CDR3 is TGTGCCAGCAGCTCCGACCGTAGGGCCCTCCACTTT. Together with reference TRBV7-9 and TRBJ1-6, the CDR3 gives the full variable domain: DTGVSQNPRHKITKRGQNVTFRCDPISEHNRLYWYRQTLGQGPEFLTYFQNEAQLEKSRLLSDRFSAERPKGSFSTLEIQRTEQGDSAMYLCASSSDRRALHFGNGTRLTVT.

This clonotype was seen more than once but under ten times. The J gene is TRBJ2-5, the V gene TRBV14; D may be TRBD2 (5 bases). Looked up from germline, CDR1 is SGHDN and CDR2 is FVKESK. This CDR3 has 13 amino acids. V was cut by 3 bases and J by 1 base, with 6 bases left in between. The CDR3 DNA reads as TGTGCCAGCAGCCAGACTATCCAAGAGACCCAGTACTTC. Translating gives CASSQTIQETQYF.

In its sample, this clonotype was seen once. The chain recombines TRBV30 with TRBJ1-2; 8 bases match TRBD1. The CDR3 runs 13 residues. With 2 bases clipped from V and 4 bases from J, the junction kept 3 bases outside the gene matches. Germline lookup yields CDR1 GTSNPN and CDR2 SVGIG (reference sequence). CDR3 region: CAWSPTGGYGYTF. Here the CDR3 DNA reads TGTGCCTGGAGTCCCACAGGGGGCTATGGCTACACCTTC.

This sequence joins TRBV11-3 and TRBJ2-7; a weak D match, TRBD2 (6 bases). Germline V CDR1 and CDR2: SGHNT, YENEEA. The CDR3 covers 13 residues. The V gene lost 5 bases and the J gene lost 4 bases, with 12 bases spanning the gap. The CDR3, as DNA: TGTGCCAGCAGCAAAGGAGGGAATTACGAGCAGTACTTC. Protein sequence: CASSKGGNYEQYF.